The T cell receptor (beta chain) under discussion was sequenced for a study of T cells in tuberculosis. The protocol was immunoSEQ multiplex PCR, while the TCRdb copy is restricted to in-frame clones and leaves out a portion. The data show 80,000 to 100,000 clones, roughly 91% seen once. Germline lookup yields CDR1 SGHVS and CDR2 FQNEAQ. The CDR3 extends over 13 amino acids. Trimming removed 5 bases from V and 4 bases from J; junction bases left unmatched: 1. Sorting used thawed, overnight-rested PBMC stained with anti-CD3, a viability dye and GMM-loaded CD1B tetramer. C32 glucose monomycolate from Rhodococcus equi was loaded onto the CD1B tetramers. Before cryopreservation, the sorted PBMC lost their CD14-expressing monocytes.

The sequenced sample consisted of CD1b-GMM tetramer-negative cells sorted from PBMCs. The V gene is TRBV7-8, the J gene TRBJ2-7; TRBD1 matches at 11 bases. The sequence was obtained from an adult woman with latent tuberculosis. CDR3 DNA: TGTGCCAGCAGCAGGGACAGGGGGTACGAGCAGTACTTC. Its translation: CASSRDRGYEQYF.